This note documents a single T cell receptor (beta chain) sequence. TCRdb called the RT-PCR reads again in MiXCR, with one record for every CDR3 protein. Among approximately 720,000 distinct CDR3 sequences, 13% to 15% were seen once, and the ten largest hold 3% to 4.5%. The germline V gene has CDR1 SGHNT and CDR2 YYREEE (reference sequence). This CDR3 region has 15 residues. V shed 4 bases and J shed 0 bases, with 11 bases lying between them. The rearrangement joins TRBV5-4 to TRBJ2-1, with D hard to call. The receptor was derived from a female donor in good health, serving as a healthy control. The source material was memory CD4+ T cells from blood. In nucleotides, the CDR3 is TGTGCCAGCAGCCGTGACGTCAGCTCCTACAATGAGCAGTTCTTC. As protein: CASSRDVSSYNEQFF.